This T cell receptor (beta chain) originates from a study of patients and donors after allogeneic stem cell transplantation. TCRdb ran MiXCR on the RT-PCR reads and lists one entry per CDR3 protein. The repertoire has about 40,000 distinct CDR3 sequences, 25% to 35% of them found once; the top ten carry 60% to 80%. Sequencing was carried out using blood, either unsorted or a sorted T cell fraction (not recorded which). This clonotype was obtained from a human donor who was either an allogeneic HSCT recipient or a stem cell or donor lymphocyte infusion donor (not recorded which). It is not recorded whose cells these are; they may come from a transplant donor.

The chain's CDR3 is CASRRVTSGMAKNIQYF. CDR3 nucleotide sequence: TGTGCCAGCCGTAGAGTTACAAGCGGGATGGCCAAAAACATTCAGTACTTC. J is TRBJ2-4 and V is TRBV27; 7 bases agree with TRBD2. CDR1 and CDR2 (germline): MNHEY, SMNVEV (reference sequence). The CDR3 is made up of 17 amino acids. V lost 8 bases and J lost 1; bases outside the gene matches: 14.